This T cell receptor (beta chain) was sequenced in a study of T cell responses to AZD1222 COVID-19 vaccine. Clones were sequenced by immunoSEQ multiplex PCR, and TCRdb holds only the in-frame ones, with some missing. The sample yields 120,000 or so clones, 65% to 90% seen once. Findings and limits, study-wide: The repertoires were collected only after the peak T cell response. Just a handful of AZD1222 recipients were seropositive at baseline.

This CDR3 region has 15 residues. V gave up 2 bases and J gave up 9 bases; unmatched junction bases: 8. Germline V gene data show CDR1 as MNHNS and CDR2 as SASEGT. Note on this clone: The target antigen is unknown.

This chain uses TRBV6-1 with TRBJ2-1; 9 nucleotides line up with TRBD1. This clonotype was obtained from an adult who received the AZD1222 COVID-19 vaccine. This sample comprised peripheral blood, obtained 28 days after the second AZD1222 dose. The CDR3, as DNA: TGTGCCAGCAGTGAACTGTTGGGACAGGGTGGTGAGCAGTTCTTC. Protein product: CASSELLGQGGEQFF.